These T cell receptor beta chains were read from a single sample in a study of tumor-infiltrating lymphocytes in glioblastoma multiforme. TCRdb passed the multiplex PCR reads through MiXCR, listing each CDR3 protein once. The sample includes more than 12,000 distinct CDR3 sequences, roughly 70% seen only once; the top ten take roughly 52%. Sequencing used brain tumor tissue. The receptors here all came from a male donor with glioblastoma. The CDR3 runs from the conserved cysteine through the conserved F or W. A D gene is named only where the DNA matches it firmly. Where a row states a size, it is once, few, many or the class of an expanded clone; other rows omit it.

d_gene,v_gene,j_gene,abundance,CDR3aa,CDR3nt
NA,TRBV29-1,TRBJ2-5,NA,CSGGWGGETQYF,TGCAGCGGCGGATGGGGTGGGGAGACCCAGTACTTC
NA,TRBV20-1,TRBJ2-1,NA,CSVTGVSYNEQFF,TGCAGTGTAACGGGAGTCTCCTACAATGAGCAGTTCTTC
NA,TRBV10-2,TRBJ2-7,NA,CASSVETGGWSCEQYF,TGCGCCAGCAGTGTCGAGACGGGGGGCTGGTCCTGCGAGCAGTACTTC
NA,TRBV12-3/TRBV12-4,TRBJ1-6,NA,CASSLYGDSLHF,TGTGCCAGCAGTTTATATGGGGACTCCCTCCACTTT
TRBD1,TRBV28,TRBJ1-1,many,CASSLISDRPEAFF,TGTGCCAGCAGTTTAATCTCGGACAGGCCTGAAGCTTTCTTT
NA,TRBV29-1,TRBJ1-6,NA,CSVASDRELPFHF,TGCAGCGTTGCCAGTGACAGAGAATTACCCTTCCACTTT
NA,TRBV11-2,TRBJ2-5,once,CARSAGGTGQETQYF,TGTGCCAGAAGCGCTGGGGGGACGGGGCAAGAGACCCAGTACTTC
TRBD2,TRBV11-1,TRBJ2-1,NA,CASSLEVAGRSYNEQFF,TGTGCCAGCAGCTTAGAGGTAGCGGGCCGATCCTACAATGAGCAGTTCTTC
NA,TRBV6-5,TRBJ2-2,NA,CASSYRSGTGELFF,TGTGCCAGCAGTTACCGCTCGGGCACCGGGGAGCTGTTTTTT
NA,TRBV11-2,TRBJ2-7,NA,CARSLTSQSYEQYF,TGTGCCAGGAGCCTAACGAGCCAGTCCTACGAGCAGTACTTC
NA,TRBV4-2,TRBJ2-7,NA,CGSSQESQSYEQYF,TGTGGCAGCAGCCAAGAGAGCCAGTCCTACGAGCAGTACTTC
NA,TRBV6-5,TRBJ1-5,NA,CASSYSTRGGNQPQHF,TGTGCCAGCAGTTACTCCACCAGGGGTGGCAATCAGCCCCAGCATTTT
TRBD2,TRBV20-1,TRBJ2-3,NA,CSANRPGLAGGPSSTDTRYF,TGCAGTGCTAATCGCCCGGGACTAGCGGGAGGGCCGAGTAGCACAGACACGCGGTATTTT
NA,TRBV29-1,TRBJ1-1,NA,CSVDGGVNTEAFF,TGCAGCGTTGATGGGGGGGTGAACACTGAAGCTTTCTTC
TRBD2,TRBV11-2,TRBJ2-1,NA,CASSKGREEVEQFF,TGTGCCAGCAGCAAAGGGAGGGAGGAGGTTGAGCAGTTCTTC
TRBD1,TRBV19,TRBJ1-2,NA,CASSKTGGFDYGYTF,TGTGCCAGTAGTAAGACAGGGGGGTTCGACTATGGCTACACCTTC
NA,TRBV11-2,TRBJ2-1,NA,CASSLGRNEQFF,TGTGCCAGCAGCTTAGGTAGGAATGAGCAGTTCTTC
NA,TRBV6-5,TRBJ2-1,NA,CASSNGPGSGEQFF,TGTGCCAGCAGTAATGGGCCGGGCTCCGGTGAGCAGTTCTTC
TRBD1,TRBV5-5,TRBJ2-7,few,CASSFAQGADPYEQYF,TGTGCCAGCAGCTTTGCACAGGGGGCAGACCCCTACGAGCAGTACTTC
NA,TRBV6-2/TRBV6-3,TRBJ2-1,NA,CASSYSFYKGDEQFF,TGTGCCAGCAGTTACTCGTTTTATAAAGGGGATGAGCAGTTCTTC